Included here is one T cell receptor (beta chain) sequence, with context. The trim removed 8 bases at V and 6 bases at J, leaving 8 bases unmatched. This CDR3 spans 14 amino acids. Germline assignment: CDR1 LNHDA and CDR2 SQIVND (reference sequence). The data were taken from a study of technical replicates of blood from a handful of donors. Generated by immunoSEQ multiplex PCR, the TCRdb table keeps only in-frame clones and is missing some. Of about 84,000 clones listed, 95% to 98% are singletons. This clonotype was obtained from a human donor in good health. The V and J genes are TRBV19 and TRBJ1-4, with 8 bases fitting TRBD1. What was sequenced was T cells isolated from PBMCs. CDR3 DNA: TGTGCCAGTTCTCCCGACAGGGGAGATGAAAAACTGTTTTTT. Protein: CASSPDRGDEKLFF.